This TCR beta chain was found in a study of blood T cells in healthy people across ages. Alongside a J-beta primer mix, a sample-barcoded 5' primer served in a second PCR lasting about 7 to 12 cycles. MiXCR, applied by TCRdb to the 5' RACE reads, yields one record per CDR3 protein. The data hold some 1.5 million distinct CDR3 sequences, with roughly 28% observed a single time. Findings of the study overall: There were more naive CD4+ cells and higher diversity in long-lived donors than in aged donors.

The V and J ends lost 3 bases and 3 bases respectively, with 13 bases between them. This CDR3 is 14 amino acids long. The germline V gene encodes CDR1 DFQATT and CDR2 SNEGSKA (reference sequence). This clonotype was recorded many times. Antigen unknown. The rearrangement joins TRBV20-1 to TRBJ2-3; the D gene could be TRBD1 or TRBD2 (6 bases each). Sequencing was done on a sample of blood. The clonotype was recovered from a woman in her twenties or thirties in good health. As DNA, the CDR3 is TGCAGTGCTAGTAGGGGGGCCAGTACAGATACGCAGTATTTT. Residues: CSASRGASTDTQYF.